This T cell receptor beta chain originates from a study of T cells in localized non-small cell lung cancer. Produced via immunoSEQ multiplex PCR; TCRdb's table is partial and in-frame only. The repertoire holds around 11,000 clones, with roughly 27% as singletons. On this clone: Its specificity is unknown.

Study results and caveats: Uninvolved neighboring lung showed the greatest T cell clonality, exceeding tumor. A median of around 60 clones ranked among the top 100 in tumor appeared in adjacent lung. Heterogeneity remains possible because sequencing was limited to only one tumor region.

V lost 5 bases and J lost 4; bases outside the gene matches: 8. CDR3 length: 15 residues. CDR1 SGHNT and CDR2 YENEEA come from the germline V gene. This material consisted of lung tumor tissue, taken before any cancer treatment. The chain uses TRBV11-3 and TRBJ1-2; 9 bases align to TRBD1. The sequence came from a man aged 35-75 years with stage I lung adenocarcinoma. For the CDR3, the DNA is TGTGCCAGCAGCGTCAACAGGGGGCAGGTCTATGGCTACACCTTC. It is translated as CASSVNRGQVYGYTF.